The entry below describes one T cell receptor (beta chain). What antigen it recognizes has not been identified. The data belong to a study of T cells expressing NK-cell markers (dated by TCRdb to about 2020). A note on the overall study: TCR beta-chain repertoires were profiled in sorted CD3+CD56+NKG2C+, CD3+CD56+NKG2C- and CD3+CD56-NKG2C+ T-cell subsets from about 8 donors. Seven of the eight sequenced donors were HCMV-seropositive and one was HCMV-seronegative. All eight donors whose samples were sequenced were randomly selected healthy volunteers, three of them men and five women. Illumina HiSeq 2000/2500, MiSeq or NextSeq was used to sequence libraries as 2 x 150 bp reads.

Results the study describes overall, beyond this receptor: Whether the expanded NKG2C-expressing T cell clones were specific for HCMV antigens remained unclear. In six or seven donors, the dominant CD3+CD56+NKG2C+ clonotypes ranked among the top 10 CD8+ clonotypes, making up about 1.0-8% of CD8+ T cells. Those dominant clonotypes were again the most abundant among CD3+CD56-NKG2C+ cells in four donors, at about 25-60.1%.

Sequencing took place on an Illumina HiSeq 2000. TCR beta cDNA libraries were made by 5'RACE template switching that added a universal primer site and unique molecular identifiers. Synthesis of cDNA was primed from the TCR beta constant segment and was followed by two consecutive PCR amplification steps. Processing in the source paper ran as follows. MIGEC was used to demultiplex reads and group the reads by UMI, and MiTCR was used to assemble and quantify clonotypes. Only TCR cDNA sequences supported by at least two reads were kept to exclude erroneous sequences. The tcR package was used for downstream repertoire analysis, and clonotypes were matched across fractions by CDR3 nucleotide sequence plus V segment. VDJmatch was used to annotate antigen specificity against VDJdb, with one amino acid substitution in CDR3 allowed. Each entry corresponds to one CDR3 protein sequence from reads that TCRdb reprocessed, and DNA is not given. The V and J calls come from TCRdb's annotation, not from the publication. For this sample, the table gives a few hundred thousand distinct CDR3 sequences. The ten largest clones represent around 4.9% of the sample.

The CDR3, from cysteine to phenylalanine, totals 14 residues. A DNA sequence was not provided. The germline V gene (reference sequence) provides CDR1 LGHDT and CDR2 YNNKEL. A commercial ELISA kit detecting HCMV-specific IgG in serum was used to determine HCMV serostatus. Ficoll density gradient centrifugation was used to isolate peripheral blood mononuclear cells from blood. The clonotype originates from a man between 18 and 69 years old in good health. Recombination linked TRBV3-1 to TRBJ1-2. What was sequenced was blood T cells: a sorted CD56 or NKG2C T cell subset, CD4+ or CD8+ T cells, or bulk PBMC T cells (not recorded which). The CDR3 amino acid sequence is: CASSQPGRAYGYTF.